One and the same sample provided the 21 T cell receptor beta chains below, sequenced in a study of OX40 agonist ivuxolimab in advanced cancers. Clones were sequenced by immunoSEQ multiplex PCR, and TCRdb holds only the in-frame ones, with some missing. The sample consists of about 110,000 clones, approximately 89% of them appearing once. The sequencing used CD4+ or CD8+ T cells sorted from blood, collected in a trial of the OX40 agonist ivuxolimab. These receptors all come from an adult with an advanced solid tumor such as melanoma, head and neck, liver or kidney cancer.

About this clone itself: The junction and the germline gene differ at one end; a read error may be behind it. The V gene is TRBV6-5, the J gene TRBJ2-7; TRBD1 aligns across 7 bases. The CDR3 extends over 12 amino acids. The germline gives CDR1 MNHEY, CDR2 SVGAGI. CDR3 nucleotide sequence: TGTGCCAGCAGCAGAGGGGGCCCCACCTACGGATTC. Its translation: CASSRGGPTYGF.

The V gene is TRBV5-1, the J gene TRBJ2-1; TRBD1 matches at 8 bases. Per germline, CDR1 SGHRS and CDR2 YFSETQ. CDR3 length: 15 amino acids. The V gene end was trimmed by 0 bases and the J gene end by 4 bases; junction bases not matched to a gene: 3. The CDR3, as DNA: TGCGCCAGCAGCTTGGAGAGACAGGGGTACAATGAGCAGTTCTTC. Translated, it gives CASSLERQGYNEQFF.

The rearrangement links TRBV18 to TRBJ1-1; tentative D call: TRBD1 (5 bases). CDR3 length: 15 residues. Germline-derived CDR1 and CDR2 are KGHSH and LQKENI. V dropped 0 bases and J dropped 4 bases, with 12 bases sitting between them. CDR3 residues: CASSPPGQGGTEAFF. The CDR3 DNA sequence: TGTGCCAGCTCACCACCGGGGCAGGGCGGCACTGAAGCTTTCTTT.

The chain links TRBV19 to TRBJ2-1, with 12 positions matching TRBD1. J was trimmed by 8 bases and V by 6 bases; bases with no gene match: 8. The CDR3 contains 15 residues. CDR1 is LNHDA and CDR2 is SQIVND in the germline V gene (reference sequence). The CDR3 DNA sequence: TGTGCCAGTAGAACCGGGACAGGGGGCAGGGATGAGCAGTTCTTC. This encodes CASRTGTGGRDEQFF.

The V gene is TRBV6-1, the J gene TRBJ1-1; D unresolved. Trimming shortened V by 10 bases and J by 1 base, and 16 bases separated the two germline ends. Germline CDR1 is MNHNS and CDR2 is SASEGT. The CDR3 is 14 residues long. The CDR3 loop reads CAIRQTGGNTEAFF. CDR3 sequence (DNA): TGTGCCATCCGGCAAACGGGAGGGAACACTGAAGCTTTCTTT.

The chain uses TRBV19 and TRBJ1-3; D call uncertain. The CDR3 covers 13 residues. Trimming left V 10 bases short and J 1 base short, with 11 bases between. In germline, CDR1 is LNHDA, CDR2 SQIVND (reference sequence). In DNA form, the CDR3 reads TGTGCCACTGTAACAGTGTCTGGAAACACCATATATTTT. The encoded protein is CATVTVSGNTIYF.

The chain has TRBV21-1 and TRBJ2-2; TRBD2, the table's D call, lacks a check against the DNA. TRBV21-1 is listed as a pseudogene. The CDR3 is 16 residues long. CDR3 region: CASSNRVRPHTGELFF. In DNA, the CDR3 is TGTGCCAGCAGCAACCGGGTCCGCCCCCACACCGGGGAGCTGTTTTTT.

The CDR3 region has the DNA TGTGCCAGCAGCTCTCAGGCTAACTATGGCTACACCTTC. This translates into CASSSQANYGYTF. The genes are TRBV11-2 and TRBJ1-2; D not certain. V was clipped by 4 bases and J by 0 bases, with 6 bases between them. Germline-derived CDR1 and CDR2 are SGHAT and FQNNGV. The CDR3 runs 13 residues.

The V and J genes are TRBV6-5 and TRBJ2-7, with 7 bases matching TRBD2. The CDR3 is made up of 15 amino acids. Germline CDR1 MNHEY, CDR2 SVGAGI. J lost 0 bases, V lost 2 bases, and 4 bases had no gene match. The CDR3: CASSYVRGSSYEQYF. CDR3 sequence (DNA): TGTGCCAGCAGTTACGTCCGCGGGAGCTCCTACGAGCAGTACTTC.

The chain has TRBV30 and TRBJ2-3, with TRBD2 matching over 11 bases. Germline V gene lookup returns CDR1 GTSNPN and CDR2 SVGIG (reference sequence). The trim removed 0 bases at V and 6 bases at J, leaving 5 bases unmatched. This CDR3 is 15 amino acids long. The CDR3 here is CAWSVLAGAPDTQYF. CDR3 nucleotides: TGTGCCTGGAGTGTACTAGCGGGAGCTCCGGATACGCAGTATTTT. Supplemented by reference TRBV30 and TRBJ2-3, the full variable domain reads SQTIHQWPATLVQPVGSPLSLECTVEGTSNPNLYWYRQAAGRGLQLLFYSVGIGQISSEVPQNLSASRPQDRQFILSSKKLLLSDSGFYLCAWSVLAGAPDTQYFGPGTRLTVL.

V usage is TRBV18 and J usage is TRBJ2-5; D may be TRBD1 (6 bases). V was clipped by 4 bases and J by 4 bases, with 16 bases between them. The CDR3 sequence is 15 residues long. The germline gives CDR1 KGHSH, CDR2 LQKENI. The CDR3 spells CASSLGSRTAETQYF. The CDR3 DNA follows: TGTGCCAGCTCACTCGGATCTAGGACAGCAGAGACCCAGTACTTC.

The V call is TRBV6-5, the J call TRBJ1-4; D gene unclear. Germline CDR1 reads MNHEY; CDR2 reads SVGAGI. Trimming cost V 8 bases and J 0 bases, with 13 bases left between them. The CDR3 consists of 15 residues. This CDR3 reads CASQNTIATNEKLFF. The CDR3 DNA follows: TGTGCCAGCCAAAATACGATCGCAACTAATGAAAAACTGTTTTTT.

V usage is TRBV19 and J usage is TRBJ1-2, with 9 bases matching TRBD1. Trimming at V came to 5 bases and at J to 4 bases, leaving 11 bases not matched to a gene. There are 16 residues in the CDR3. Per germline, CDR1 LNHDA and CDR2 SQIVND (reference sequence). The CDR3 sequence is CASSATGTGIIYGYTF. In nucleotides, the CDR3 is TGTGCCAGTAGTGCCACCGGGACAGGGATTATCTATGGCTACACCTTC.

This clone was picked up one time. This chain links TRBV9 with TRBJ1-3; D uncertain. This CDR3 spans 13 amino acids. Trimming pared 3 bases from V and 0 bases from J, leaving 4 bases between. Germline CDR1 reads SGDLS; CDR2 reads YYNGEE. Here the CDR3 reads CASSGASGNTIYF. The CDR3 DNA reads TGTGCCAGCAGCGGCGCCTCTGGAAACACCATATATTTT. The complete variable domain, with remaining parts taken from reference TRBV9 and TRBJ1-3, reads DSGVTQTPKHLITATGQRVTLRCSPRSGDLSVYWYQQSLDQGLQFLIQYYNGEERAKGNILERFSAQQFPDLHSELNLSSLELGDSALYFCASSGASGNTIYFGEGSWLTVV.

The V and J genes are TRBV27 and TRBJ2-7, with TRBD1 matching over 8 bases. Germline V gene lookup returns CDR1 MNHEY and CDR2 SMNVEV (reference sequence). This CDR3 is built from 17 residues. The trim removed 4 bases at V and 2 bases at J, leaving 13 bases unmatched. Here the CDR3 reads CASSSKGPGQVTYEQYF. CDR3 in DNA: TGTGCCAGCAGTTCGAAAGGTCCGGGACAGGTAACCTACGAGCAGTACTTC.

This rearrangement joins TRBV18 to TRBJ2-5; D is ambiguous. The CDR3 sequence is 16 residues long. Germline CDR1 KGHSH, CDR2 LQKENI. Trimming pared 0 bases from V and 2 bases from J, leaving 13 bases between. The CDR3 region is CASSPPAGNQQETQYF. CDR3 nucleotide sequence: TGTGCCAGCTCACCACCGGCTGGAAATCAGCAAGAGACCCAGTACTTC.

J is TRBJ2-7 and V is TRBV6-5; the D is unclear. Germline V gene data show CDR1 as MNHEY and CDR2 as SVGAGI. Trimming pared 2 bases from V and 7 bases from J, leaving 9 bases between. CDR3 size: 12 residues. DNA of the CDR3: TGTGCCAGCAGTTACCAGTACGAGGAGCAGTACTTC. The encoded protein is CASSYQYEEQYF.

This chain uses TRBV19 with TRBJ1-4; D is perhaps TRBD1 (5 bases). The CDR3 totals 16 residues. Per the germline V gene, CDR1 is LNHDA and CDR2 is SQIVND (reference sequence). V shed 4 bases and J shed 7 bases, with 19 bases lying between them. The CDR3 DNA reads TGTGCCAGTAGTAGGAAGGGACCGCCGCTTGGTGAAAAACTGTTTTTT. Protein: CASSRKGPPLGEKLFF. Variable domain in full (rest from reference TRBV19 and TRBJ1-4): DGGITQSPKYLFRKEGQNVTLSCEQNLNHDAMYWYRQDPGQGLRLIYYSQIVNDFQKGDIAEGYSVSREKKESFPLTVTSAQKNPTAFYLCASSRKGPPLGEKLFFGSGTQLSVL.

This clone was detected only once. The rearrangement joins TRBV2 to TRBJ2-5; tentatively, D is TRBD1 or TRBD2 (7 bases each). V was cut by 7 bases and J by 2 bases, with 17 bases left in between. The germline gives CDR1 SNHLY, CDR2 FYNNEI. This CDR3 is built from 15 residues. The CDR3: CASTRTRTGQETQYF. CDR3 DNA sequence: TGTGCCAGCACACGGACTAGGACAGGTCAAGAGACCCAGTACTTC.

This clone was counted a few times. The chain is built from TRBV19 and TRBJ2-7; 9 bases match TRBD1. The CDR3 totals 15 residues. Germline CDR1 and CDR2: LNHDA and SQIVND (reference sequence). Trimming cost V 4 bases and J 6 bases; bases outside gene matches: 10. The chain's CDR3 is CASSTSGTGFSEQYF. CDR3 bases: TGTGCCAGTAGTACATCCGGGACAGGGTTCTCCGAGCAGTACTTC.

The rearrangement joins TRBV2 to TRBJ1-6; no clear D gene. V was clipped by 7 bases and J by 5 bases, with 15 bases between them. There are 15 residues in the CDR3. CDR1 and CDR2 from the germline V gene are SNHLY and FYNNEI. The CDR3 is CASTGGKVNNSPLHF. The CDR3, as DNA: TGTGCCAGCACAGGAGGGAAAGTAAATAATTCACCCCTCCACTTT.